The 11 T cell receptor beta chains below were found in one sample sequenced in a study of blood T cell repertoires in COVID-19. Clones were read by immunoSEQ multiplex PCR, and TCRdb kept only the in-frame ones, dropping some. The sample contains hundreds of thousands of clones, less than 90% of which appear only once. Sequenced input: peripheral blood. The receptors originated from a woman in her 70s with COVID-19, enrolled during active disease.

V usage is TRBV15 and J usage is TRBJ2-7, with D unclear. Deletions cut 3 bases from V and 3 bases from J, with 6 bases between. The CDR3 loop spans 12 amino acids. The germline V gene has CDR1 LNHNV and CDR2 YYDKDF (reference sequence). The CDR3 DNA reads TGTGCCACCAGCAGGGGCAGCTACGAGCAGTACTTC. This gives the protein CATSRGSYEQYF. The full variable domain, with the rest looked up from reference TRBV15 and TRBJ2-7, is DAMVIQNPRYQVTQFGKPVTLSCSQTLNHNVMYWYQQKSSQAPKLLFHYYDKDFNNEADTPDNFQSRRPNTSFCFLDIRSPGLGDTAMYLCATSRGSYEQYFGPGTRLTVT.

The count of this clone is one. The chain couples TRBV5-1 to TRBJ2-1; possibly TRBD2 for D (5 bases). Trimming removed 3 bases from V and 6 bases from J, with 13 bases in between. The CDR3 runs to 14 residues. Germline V gene lookup returns CDR1 SGHRS and CDR2 YFSETQ. In DNA, the CDR3 is TGCGCCAGCAGCTCGATTAGCGTTTCCAATGAGCAGTTCTTC. Translated, it gives CASSSISVSNEQFF.

The chain is built from TRBV7-9 and TRBJ1-2; D is unclear. The CDR3 runs to 13 residues. Looked up from germline, CDR1 is SEHNR and CDR2 is FQNEAQ (reference sequence). V lost 3 bases, J lost 6 bases, and 11 bases lay in between. The CDR3 DNA reads TGTGCCAGCAGCTTCGCAGTCCCAGATGGCTACACCTTC. This translates into CASSFAVPDGYTF.

The chain recombines TRBV18 with TRBJ1-2; D perhaps matches TRBD1 (6 bases). V was shortened by 0 bases and J by 7 bases, with 15 bases between the two germline ends. This CDR3 spans 15 amino acids. CDR1 KGHSH and CDR2 LQKENI come from the germline V gene. The CDR3 bases are TGTGCCAGCTCACCACCGCTGAGGGGGTTGGGTGGCTACACCTTC. This gives the protein CASSPPLRGLGGYTF.

This clone is a singleton in its sample. The chain combines TRBV7-9 with TRBJ2-2; D may be TRBD1 (5 bases). Germline lookup yields CDR1 SEHNR and CDR2 FQNEAQ (reference sequence). Between the trimmed V and J ends, which lost 1 base and 5 bases, there was a span of 14 bases. CDR3 size: 16 residues. As DNA, the CDR3 is TGTGCCAGCAGCTTAGACCTGTCAGGGTTAACCGGGGAGCTGTTTTTT. It specifies CASSLDLSGLTGELFF.

The chain joins TRBV30 to TRBJ2-5; 7 positions match TRBD1. Germline CDR1 and CDR2: GTSNPN and SVGIG (reference sequence). Trimming at V came to 0 bases and at J to 4 bases, leaving 2 bases not matched to a gene. This CDR3 is 13 amino acids long. The CDR3 region has the DNA TGTGCCTGGAGTGTAGCAGGGGGAGAGACCCAGTACTTC. Translated: CAWSVAGGETQYF.

In this sample, this clone turned up a few times. V gene TRBV7-3 combines with J gene TRBJ1-6; weak D call: TRBD1 (6 bases). The V and J ends lost 8 bases and 7 bases respectively, with 24 bases between them. Germline V CDR1 and CDR2: SGHTA, FQGTGA. The CDR3 is made up of 17 amino acids. CDR3 amino acids: CASPRGGGALRNSPLHF. CDR3 DNA: TGTGCCAGCCCCAGAGGGGGGGGCGCACTAAGAAATTCACCCCTCCACTTT.

The chain joins TRBV11-3 to TRBJ1-1; 7 positions match TRBD1. This CDR3 is 15 amino acids long. Germline V gene data show CDR1 as SGHNT and CDR2 as YENEEA. J lost 2 bases, V lost 5 bases, and 8 bases had no gene match. The CDR3 DNA follows: TGTGCCAGCAGCCCGCGTGGACAGGCAAACACTGAAGCTTTCTTT. Protein sequence: CASSPRGQANTEAFF.

This clone occurred once. For the CDR3, the DNA is TGTGCCAGCAGTGAGCGGTATAATTCACCCCTCCACTTT. It codes for CASSERYNSPLHF. This chain connects TRBV2 to TRBJ1-6; D unclear. CDR1 is SNHLY, CDR2 FYNNEI, per germline. The CDR3 is made up of 13 amino acids. Between the trimmed V and J ends, which lost 3 bases and 4 bases, there was a span of 4 bases.

The V and J genes are TRBV9 and TRBJ2-7; D possibly corresponds to TRBD1 (6 bases). Germline CDR1 and CDR2: SGDLS and YYNGEE. This CDR3 contains 13 residues. V was pared by 3 bases and J by 4 bases, with 11 bases between. DNA of the CDR3: TGTGCCAGCAGCGGCACTCAGGGGTACGAGCAGTACTTC. It specifies CASSGTQGYEQYF.

The chain carries TRBV5-1 and TRBJ2-3, with 11 bases fitting TRBD2. With 4 bases clipped from V and 14 bases from J, the junction kept 3 bases outside the gene matches. There are 11 residues in the CDR3. In germline, CDR1 is SGHRS, CDR2 YFSETQ. CDR3 sequence (DNA): TGCGCCAGCAGCCTGGGACTAGCGGCGTATTTT. This translates into CASSLGLAAYF.